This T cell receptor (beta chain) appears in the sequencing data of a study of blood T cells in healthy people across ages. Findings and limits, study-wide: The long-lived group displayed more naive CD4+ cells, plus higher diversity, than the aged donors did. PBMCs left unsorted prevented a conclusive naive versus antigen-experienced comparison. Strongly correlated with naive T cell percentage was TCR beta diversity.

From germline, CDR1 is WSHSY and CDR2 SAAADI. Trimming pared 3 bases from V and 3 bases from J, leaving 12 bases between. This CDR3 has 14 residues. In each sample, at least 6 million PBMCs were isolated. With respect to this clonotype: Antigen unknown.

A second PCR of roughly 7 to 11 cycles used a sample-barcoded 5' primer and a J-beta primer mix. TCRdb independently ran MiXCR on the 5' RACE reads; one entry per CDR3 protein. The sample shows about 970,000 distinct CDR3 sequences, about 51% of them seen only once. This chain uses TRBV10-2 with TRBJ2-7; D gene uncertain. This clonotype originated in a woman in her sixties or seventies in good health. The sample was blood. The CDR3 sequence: CASSEVFGVYEQYF. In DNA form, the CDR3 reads TGCGCCAGCAGTGAAGTGTTTGGCGTCTACGAGCAGTACTTC.